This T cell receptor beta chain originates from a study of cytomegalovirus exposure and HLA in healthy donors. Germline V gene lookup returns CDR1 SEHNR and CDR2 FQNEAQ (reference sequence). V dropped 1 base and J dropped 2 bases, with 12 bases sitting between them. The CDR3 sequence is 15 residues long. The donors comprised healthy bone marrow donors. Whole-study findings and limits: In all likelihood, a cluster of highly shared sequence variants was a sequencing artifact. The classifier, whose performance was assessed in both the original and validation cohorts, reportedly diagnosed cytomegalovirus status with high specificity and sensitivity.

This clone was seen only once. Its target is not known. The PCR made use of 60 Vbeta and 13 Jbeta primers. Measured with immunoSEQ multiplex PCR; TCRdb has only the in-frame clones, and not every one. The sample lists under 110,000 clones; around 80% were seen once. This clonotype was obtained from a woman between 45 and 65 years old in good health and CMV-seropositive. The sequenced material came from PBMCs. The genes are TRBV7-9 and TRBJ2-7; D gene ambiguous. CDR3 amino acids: CASSLGQILTYEQYF. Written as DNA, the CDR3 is TGTGCCAGCAGCTTAGGTCAGATTTTAACCTACGAGCAGTACTTC. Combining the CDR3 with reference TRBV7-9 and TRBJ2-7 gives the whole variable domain DTGVSQNPRHKITKRGQNVTFRCDPISEHNRLYWYRQTLGQGPEFLTYFQNEAQLEKSRLLSDRFSAERPKGSFSTLEIQRTEQGDSAMYLCASSLGQILTYEQYFGPGTRLTVT.